This TCR beta chain was found in a study of post-analysis software for immune sequencing data. Study-wide points: Compared with controls, patients had more of about five TRBV segments, including TRBV5-6, TRBV5-1 and TRBV20-1.

This clonotype has just a few counts. As yet, its antigen is unknown. Unique molecular identifiers had been added to the TCR beta cDNA libraries. TCRdb re-called the PCR reads through MiXCR, storing one row per CDR3 protein. This table has fewer than 850,000 distinct CDR3 sequences, 25% to 30% appearing once. Per germline, CDR1 DFQATT and CDR2 SNEGSKA (reference sequence). The germline V and J ends were trimmed by 2 bases and 5 bases, with 18 bases remaining between them. This CDR3 spans 15 amino acids. The sample consisted of blood. The chain uses TRBV20-1 and TRBJ1-1; D is ambiguous. This sequence was found in a girl aged 5 to 17 with multiple sclerosis. DNA of the CDR3: TGCAGTGCTAGAACTACAAATCGTCCGGGAACTGAAGCTTTCTTT. It specifies CSARTTNRPGTEAFF.